Presented here are 18 T cell receptor beta chains from one specimen sequenced in a study of T cell responses to AZD1222 COVID-19 vaccine (dated by TCRdb to the early 2020s). This specimen's time point label, interpreted: baseline before first vaccination. Receptors were amplified or captured by the immunoSEQ multiplex PCR assay. Entries here come from immuneACCESS through TCRdb and include only in-frame sequences with V and J called. Some clones fail to appear in such tables; in the studies checked, an unresolved V gene covers under half of the shortfall, and the cause of the remainder is unknown. Counted in this sample were about 86,000 clones; more than 70% of them appeared once. In total, the top ten clones hold around 2% of the sample. The input for sequencing was peripheral blood, taken on day 0 of AZD1222 vaccination. Receptors originate from an adult in good health.

V usage is TRBV7-6 and J usage is TRBJ1-4, with 7 bases matching TRBD1. The CDR3 consists of 16 residues. The V gene's germline CDR1 is SGHVS and CDR2 FNYEAQ. V was pared by 2 bases and J by 5 bases, with 8 bases of the junction left unmatched. CDR3 coding DNA: TGTGCCAGCAGCTTAATCCAGGGACAGCAAAATGAAAAACTGTTTTTT. Amino acid sequence: CASSLIQGQQNEKLFF.

This clone occurred once. The chain employs TRBV2 and TRBJ2-7, with TRBD1 identical over 10 bases. V was clipped by 8 bases and J by 5 bases; unmatched bases: 6. The CDR3 is 13 amino acids. Germline CDR1 and CDR2: SNHLY and FYNNEI. CDR3 DNA sequence: TGTGCCAGCCGCCTCGGGACAGGGGACGAGCAGTACTTC. Translated: CASRLGTGDEQYF.

V gene TRBV27 combines with J gene TRBJ1-1; tentatively, D is TRBD1 (6 bases). Germline CDR1 is MNHEY and CDR2 is SMNVEV (reference sequence). There are 17 residues in the CDR3. Trimming shortened V by 0 bases and J by 4 bases, and 18 bases separated the two germline ends. In DNA, the CDR3 is TGTGCCAGCAGTTTATCGGCAGCCTGGGGGCTTACCACTGAAGCTTTCTTT. Protein sequence: CASSLSAAWGLTTEAFF.

The rearrangement uses TRBV19 and TRBJ1-1; D remains ambiguous. CDR3 size: 12 residues. In germline, CDR1 is LNHDA, CDR2 SQIVND (reference sequence). Trimming left V 3 bases short and J 6 bases short, with 8 bases between. The CDR3 protein is CASSMLPSEAFF. Here the CDR3 DNA reads TGTGCCAGTAGTATGTTGCCGTCTGAAGCTTTCTTT.

V usage is TRBV19 and J usage is TRBJ1-1, with D uncertain. This CDR3 region has 15 residues. V shed 3 bases and J shed 0 bases, with 11 bases lying between them. Per germline, CDR1 LNHDA and CDR2 SQIVND (reference sequence). This CDR3 reads CASSIPNRMNTEAFF. For the CDR3, the DNA is TGTGCCAGTAGTATTCCTAACAGAATGAACACTGAAGCTTTCTTT.

This clone was counted once. The chain recombines TRBV6-1 with TRBJ1-6; 8 positions agree with TRBD1. Germline V gene lookup returns CDR1 MNHNS and CDR2 SASEGT. The CDR3 consists of 16 residues. The trim removed 4 bases at V and 7 bases at J, leaving 9 bases unmatched. The CDR3 DNA sequence: TGTGCCAGCAGTGGCCGGACAGGGCCGGGAAATTCACCCCTCCACTTT. It is translated as CASSGRTGPGNSPLHF.

This rearrangement joins TRBV29-1 to TRBJ2-1, with 9 bases that match TRBD1. CDR1 and CDR2 from the germline V gene are SQVTM and ANQGSEA. The CDR3 has 14 amino acids. The trim removed 0 bases at V and 6 bases at J, leaving 3 bases unmatched. CDR3 amino acids: CSVEDTGGSNEQFF. DNA of the CDR3: TGCAGCGTTGAAGACACAGGGGGCTCCAATGAGCAGTTCTTC.

The chain carries TRBV5-8 and TRBJ1-4, with TRBD1 as a possible D gene (6 bases). V was pared by 2 bases and J by 3 bases, with 11 bases between. Germline V lookup: CDR1 SGHTS, CDR2 YDEGEE. This CDR3 has 15 residues. The DNA for the CDR3 is TGTGCCAGCAGCTTACAGGGTCCCTCTAATGAAAAACTGTTTTTT. Translated: CASSLQGPSNEKLFF.

The chain carries TRBV11-3 and TRBJ1-4; 9 bases fit TRBD1. Per germline, CDR1 SGHNT and CDR2 YENEEA. J lost 3 bases, V lost 5 bases, and 7 bases had no gene match. The CDR3 length is 16 residues. The CDR3 loop is CASSIRQGVPNEKLFF. The CDR3 DNA sequence: TGTGCCAGCAGCATCAGACAGGGGGTGCCTAATGAAAAACTGTTTTTT.

This chain connects TRBV27 to TRBJ1-5; 7 bases are shared with TRBD1. This CDR3 is 14 amino acids long. Germline V gene lookup returns CDR1 MNHEY and CDR2 SMNVEV (reference sequence). The V segment lost 4 bases and the J segment 7 bases; nucleotides outside the gene matches: 7. The CDR3 protein is CASSSQGVRQPQHF. As DNA, the CDR3 is TGTGCCAGCAGTTCCCAGGGGGTACGCCAGCCCCAGCATTTT.

The V and J genes are TRBV5-1 and TRBJ1-2; 9 nucleotides match TRBD1. With V trimmed by 5 bases and J by 4 bases, 6 bases remained unmatched. CDR1 and CDR2 from the germline V gene are SGHRS and YFSETQ. The CDR3 extends over 14 amino acids. The CDR3 region is CASRTGTGSYGYTF. DNA of the CDR3: TGCGCCAGCAGAACCGGGACAGGGTCCTATGGCTACACCTTC.

The genes are TRBV3-1 (or the pseudogene TRBV3-2) and TRBJ2-1; D perhaps matches TRBD2 (5 bases). Per germline, CDR1 LGHDT and CDR2 YNNKEL (reference sequence). V gave up 4 bases and J gave up 10 bases, with 8 bases separating them. This CDR3 is 11 amino acids long. DNA of the CDR3: TGTGCCAGCAGCCGACTAAGAGAGCAGTTCTTC. It translates to CASSRLREQFF.

This clone has just a few counts. The chain has TRBV11-2 and TRBJ2-7; TRBD1 matches 7 bases. V lost 4 bases to trimming and J lost 3 bases; unmatched junction nucleotides: 12. This CDR3 has 16 amino acids. Per germline, CDR1 SGHAT and CDR2 FQNNGV. The CDR3 region has the DNA TGTGCCAGCAGCTCCCTCTCCGGGACAGACTACTACGAGCAGTACTTC. Protein product: CASSSLSGTDYYEQYF. The complete variable domain, with remaining parts taken from reference TRBV11-2 and TRBJ2-7, reads EAGVAQSPRYKIIEKRQSVAFWCNPISGHATLYWYQQILGQGPKLLIQFQNNGVVDDSQLPKDRFSAERLKGVDSTLKIQPAKLEDSAVYLCASSSLSGTDYYEQYFGPGTRLTVT.

J is TRBJ2-5 and V is TRBV19, with no clear D. V dropped 5 bases and J dropped 0 bases, with 7 bases sitting between them. The germline gives CDR1 LNHDA, CDR2 SQIVND (reference sequence). The CDR3 has 13 residues. CDR3 sequence (DNA): TGTGCCAGTAGTCGCCCCAACCAAGAGACCCAGTACTTC. Protein sequence: CASSRPNQETQYF.

DNA of the CDR3: TGTGCCAGCTCACAAACAGGGGGCGCAGGCACTGAAGCTTTCTTT. This gives the protein CASSQTGGAGTEAFF. The chain combines TRBV18 with TRBJ1-1; 9 bases agree with TRBD1. CDR1 is KGHSH, CDR2 LQKENI, per germline. The trim removed 4 bases at V and 4 bases at J, leaving 7 bases unmatched. The CDR3 covers 15 residues.

The chain has TRBV28 and TRBJ1-1; D gene unclear. The V and J ends lost 6 bases and 5 bases respectively, with 13 bases between them. CDR3 length: 13 amino acids. Germline V gene sequence: CDR1 MDHEN, CDR2 SYDVKM. Written as DNA, the CDR3 is TGTGCCAGCAGGTCGGGCTTTTTGACTGAAGCTTTCTTT. It is translated as CASRSGFLTEAFF.

V usage is TRBV28 and J usage is TRBJ1-4; D gene uncertain. This CDR3 is built from 14 residues. V was shortened by 7 bases and J by 7 bases, with 16 bases between the two germline ends. Looked up from germline, CDR1 is MDHEN and CDR2 is SYDVKM. The CDR3 here is CASTPTPPSEKLFF. The CDR3 DNA sequence: TGTGCCAGCACCCCGACGCCGCCTAGTGAAAAACTGTTTTTT.

This clone was picked up a small number of times. The chain uses TRBV27 and TRBJ1-1; possibly TRBD1 for D (6 bases). The germline gives CDR1 MNHEY, CDR2 SMNVEV (reference sequence). V gave up 5 bases and J gave up 5 bases, with 9 bases separating them. The CDR3 spans 12 residues. CDR3 sequence: CASSQGGTEAFF. The DNA of the CDR3 is TGTGCCAGCAGTCAAGGGGGAACTGAAGCTTTCTTT.